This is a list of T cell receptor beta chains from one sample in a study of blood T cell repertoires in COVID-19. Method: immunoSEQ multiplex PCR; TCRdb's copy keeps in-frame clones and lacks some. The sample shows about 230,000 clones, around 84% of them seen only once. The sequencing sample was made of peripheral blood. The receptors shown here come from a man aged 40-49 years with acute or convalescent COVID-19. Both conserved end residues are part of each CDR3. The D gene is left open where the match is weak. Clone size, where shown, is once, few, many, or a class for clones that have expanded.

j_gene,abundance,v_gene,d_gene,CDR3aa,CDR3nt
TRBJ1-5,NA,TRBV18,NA,CASSLAAAGQPQHF,TGTGCCAGCTCATTGGCGGCGGCAGGGCAGCCCCAGCATTTT
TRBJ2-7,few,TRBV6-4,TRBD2,CASRLGGGKGYEQYF,TGTGCCAGCCGTCTTGGCGGGGGGAAAGGCTACGAGCAGTACTTC
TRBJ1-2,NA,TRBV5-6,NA,CASSHHASGYNGYTF,TGTGCCAGCAGCCATCACGCTTCAGGGTACAATGGCTACACCTTC
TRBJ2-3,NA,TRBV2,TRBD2,CASSTSGGPRYF,TGTGCCAGCAGTACTAGCGGGGGGCCCCGGTATTTT
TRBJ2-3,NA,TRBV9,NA,CASSVAGSLDTQYF,TGTGCCAGCAGCGTAGCTGGTAGCTTGGATACGCAGTATTTT
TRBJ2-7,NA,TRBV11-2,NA,CASSLGVGDYEQYF,TGTGCCAGCAGCCTAGGTGTAGGGGACTACGAGCAGTACTTC
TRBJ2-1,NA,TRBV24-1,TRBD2,CATSDLSGGPDEQFF,TGTGCCACCAGTGATTTGTCGGGGGGGCCGGATGAGCAGTTCTTC
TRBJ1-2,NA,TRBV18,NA,CASSPSQDSYGYTF,TGTGCCAGCTCACCATCTCAGGATTCCTATGGCTACACCTTC
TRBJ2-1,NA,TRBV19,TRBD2,CASSIAGTSGVNEQFF,TGTGCCAGTAGTATAGCCGGGACTAGCGGGGTGAATGAGCAGTTCTTC
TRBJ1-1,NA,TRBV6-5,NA,CATSPYMNTEAFF,TGTGCCACTTCCCCTTACATGAACACTGAAGCTTTCTTT
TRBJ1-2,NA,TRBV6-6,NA,CASSYEGVGYTF,TGTGCCAGCAGTTACGAGGGAGTAGGCTACACCTTC
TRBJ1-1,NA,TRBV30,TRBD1,CAWSTGTGTTEAFF,TGTGCCTGGAGTACTGGGACAGGGACCACTGAAGCTTTCTTT
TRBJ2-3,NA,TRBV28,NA,CASSLGGRTDTQYF,TGTGCCAGCAGTTTAGGGGGCAGAACAGATACGCAGTATTTT
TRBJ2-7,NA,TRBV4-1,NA,CASSPQGTDYEQYF,TGCGCCAGCAGCCCCCAGGGAACAGATTACGAGCAGTACTTC
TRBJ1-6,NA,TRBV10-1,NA,CAHHRGNSPLHF,TGCGCCCATCACCGGGGGAATTCACCCCTCCACTTT
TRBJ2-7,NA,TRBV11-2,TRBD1,CASSYNDRETYEQYF,TGTGCCAGCAGCTATAACGACAGGGAAACCTACGAGCAGTACTTC
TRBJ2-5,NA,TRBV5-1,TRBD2,CASSPGGGGQETQYF,TGCGCCAGCAGCCCCGGGGGGGGAGGGCAAGAGACCCAGTACTTC
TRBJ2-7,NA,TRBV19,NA,CASSRTVSYEQYF,TGTGCCAGTAGTAGGACAGTCTCCTACGAGCAGTACTTC
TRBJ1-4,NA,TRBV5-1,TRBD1,CASSSGDRPKIAEKLFF,TGCGCCAGCAGCTCCGGGGACAGGCCTAAGATCGCTGAAAAACTGTTTTTT
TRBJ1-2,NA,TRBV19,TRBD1,CASIQATGMRFEGYTF,TGTGCCAGTATCCAAGCGACAGGGATGCGGTTCGAGGGCTACACCTTC
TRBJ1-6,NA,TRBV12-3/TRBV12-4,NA,CASSLKESSPLHF,TGTGCCAGCAGTTTGAAAGAGAGTTCACCCCTCCACTTT
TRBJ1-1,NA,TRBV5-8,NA,CASSLSPGFGTEAFF,TGTGCCAGCAGCTTGTCCCCGGGGTTTGGCACTGAAGCTTTCTTT
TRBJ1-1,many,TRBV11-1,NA,CASSPKDRRTEAFF,TGTGCCAGCAGCCCTAAAGACAGGCGGACTGAAGCTTTCTTT
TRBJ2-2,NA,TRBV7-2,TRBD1,CASSGRTGRSGELFF,TGTGCCAGCAGCGGGCGGACAGGTCGCAGCGGGGAGCTGTTTTTT
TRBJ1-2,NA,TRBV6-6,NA,CASTIRPGNGYTF,TGTGCCAGCACAATTCGCCCAGGGAATGGCTACACCTTC
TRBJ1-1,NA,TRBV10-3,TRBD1,CAISEGTGYSKNTEAFF,TGTGCCATCAGCGAAGGGACAGGGTATTCCAAAAACACTGAAGCTTTCTTT
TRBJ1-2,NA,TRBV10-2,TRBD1,CASSDVWDSHRGYTF,TGCGCCAGCAGTGATGTCTGGGACAGCCATCGCGGCTACACCTTC
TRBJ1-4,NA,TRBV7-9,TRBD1,CASSSDMQTGSTNEKLFF,TGTGCCAGTAGCTCCGACATGCAGACAGGGTCAACTAATGAAAAACTGTTTTTT
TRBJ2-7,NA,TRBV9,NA,CASSAPGNSYEQYF,TGTGCCAGCAGCGCCCCAGGGAACTCCTACGAGCAGTACTTC
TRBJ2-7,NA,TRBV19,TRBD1,CASSIQIKPGQPPEQYF,TGTGCCAGTAGTATCCAGATCAAGCCGGGACAGCCCCCTGAGCAGTACTTC
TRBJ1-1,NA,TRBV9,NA,CASKQTKQGEAFF,TGTGCCAGCAAACAGACCAAACAGGGAGAAGCTTTCTTT
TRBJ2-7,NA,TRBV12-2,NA,CASRPVTSGGHGPSYEQYF,TGTGCAAGTCGACCGGTGACTAGCGGGGGACACGGACCCTCCTACGAGCAGTACTTC
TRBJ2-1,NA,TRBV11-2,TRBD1,CASKRETGGRGNEQFF,TGTGCCAGCAAAAGGGAGACAGGGGGCAGAGGCAATGAGCAGTTCTTC
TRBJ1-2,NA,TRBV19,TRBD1,CASSIEGTGVYYGYTF,TGTGCCAGTAGTATAGAGGGGACAGGCGTCTACTATGGCTACACCTTC
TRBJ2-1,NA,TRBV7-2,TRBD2,CASSRTSGGTHLVDEQFF,TGTGCCAGCAGCCGGACTAGCGGGGGGACTCACCTTGTTGATGAGCAGTTCTTC
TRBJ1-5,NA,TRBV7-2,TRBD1,CASSLEGAINQPQHF,TGTGCCAGCAGCTTAGAGGGGGCAATCAATCAGCCCCAGCATTTT
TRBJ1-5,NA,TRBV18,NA,CASRGGEGQPQHF,TGTGCCAGCCGGGGCGGGGAGGGTCAGCCCCAGCATTTT
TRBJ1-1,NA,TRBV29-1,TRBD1,CSVGRDSNNPNTEAFF,TGCAGCGTTGGCCGGGACAGCAACAACCCGAACACTGAAGCTTTCTTT
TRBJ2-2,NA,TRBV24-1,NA,CATSDGGSWDTGELFF,TGTGCCACCAGTGACGGGGGAAGTTGGGACACCGGGGAGCTGTTTTTT
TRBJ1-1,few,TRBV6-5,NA,CASTFAQFGDTEAFF,TGTGCCAGCACGTTCGCGCAGTTCGGGGACACTGAAGCTTTCTTT
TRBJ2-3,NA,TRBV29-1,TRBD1,CSVGGTAFTSTDTQYF,TGCAGCGTTGGAGGGACAGCTTTTACTAGCACAGATACGCAGTATTTT
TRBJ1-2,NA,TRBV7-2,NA,CASSSSGGQSGYTF,TGTGCCAGCAGCTCCTCGGGGGGCCAGAGTGGCTACACCTTC